A selection of T cell receptor beta chains follows, all from one sample in a study of cytomegalovirus exposure and HLA in healthy donors. TCRdb keeps only in-frame clones here, not all; method: immunoSEQ multiplex PCR. The table lists around 140,000 clones, approximately 77% of them singletons. The source material was PBMCs. The receptors stem from a woman between 35 and 50 years old in good health and CMV-seronegative. Each CDR3 is given with its conserved first and last residue.

16 | TRBV7-2 | CASSLGTGTGSYEQYF
15 | TRBV2 | CASSYHPTGEGEAFF
16 | TRBV18 | CASSPYLTDSNYGYTF
16 | TRBV27 | CASSSHRPLGGETQYF
16 | TRBV10-3 | CAISLGTGDRTSPLHF
15 | TRBV6-6 | CASMPGQGSSYEQYF
17 | TRBV6-1 | CASSDLTGYSGANVLTF
14 | TRBV6-4 | CASRPDRVAGELFF
13 | TRBV6-5 | CASNQGGYGELFF
16 | TRBV28 | CASSTSTGSLSYEQYF
14 | TRBV25-1 | CASSEQGREQPQHF
15 | TRBV7-2 | CASSLDTGGYYGYTF
12 | TRBV2 | CASSEIRGPATF
11 | TRBV7-2 | CASSFVRGYTF
18 | TRBV4-3 | CASSQDTVFLQGANEQFF
15 | TRBV28 | CASSFGRQGVEKLFF
15 | TRBV6-6 | CASSGTDRIYTEAFF
15 | TRBV28 | CASSPFSVANYGYTF
15 | TRBV9 | CASSLRTGNNEKLFF
16 | TRBV2 | CASISTGGKSPGGYTF
11 | TRBV29-1 | CSVEATGTQYF
15 | TRBV15 | CATAGGQGGPTEAFF
13 | TRBV7-9 | CASISTGNTEAFF
15 | TRBV11-2 | CASSPSGDSGNTIYF
15 | TRBV5-4 | CASSQGLAPTGELFF
16 | TRBV5-1 | CASSYTGSTGGSGAFF
17 | TRBV6-1 | CASSELRQAGTNYGYTF
14 | TRBV29-1 | CSVAGTGSQETQYF
14 | TRBV6-6 | CASSYGGGEQPQHF
17 | TRBV27 | CASSPPYDRPSTDTQYF
13 | TRBV28 | CASSSTGLYGYTF
15 | TRBV6-5 | CASSYSWSGAYEQYF
13 | TRBV6-1 | CASNHRGNYGYTF
17 | TRBV7-3 | CASSLQGAGPPVTEAFF
16 | TRBV27 | CASRYKQVSDYNEQFF
14 | TRBV7-3 | CASSPGTGPYGYTF
15 | TRBV28 | CASSQERGATDTQYF
17 | TRBV5-1 | CASKLDRGSSGANVLTF
11 | TRBV18 | CASSIIDEQFF
15 | TRBV7-8 | CASSLEGQGDTEAFF
15 | TRBV13 | CASSLISGGLDEQFF
12 | TRBV4-1 | CASSRPGGEQFF
15 | TRBV25-1 | CASSASWGANYGYTF
13 | TRBV2 | CASTLAGYNEQFF